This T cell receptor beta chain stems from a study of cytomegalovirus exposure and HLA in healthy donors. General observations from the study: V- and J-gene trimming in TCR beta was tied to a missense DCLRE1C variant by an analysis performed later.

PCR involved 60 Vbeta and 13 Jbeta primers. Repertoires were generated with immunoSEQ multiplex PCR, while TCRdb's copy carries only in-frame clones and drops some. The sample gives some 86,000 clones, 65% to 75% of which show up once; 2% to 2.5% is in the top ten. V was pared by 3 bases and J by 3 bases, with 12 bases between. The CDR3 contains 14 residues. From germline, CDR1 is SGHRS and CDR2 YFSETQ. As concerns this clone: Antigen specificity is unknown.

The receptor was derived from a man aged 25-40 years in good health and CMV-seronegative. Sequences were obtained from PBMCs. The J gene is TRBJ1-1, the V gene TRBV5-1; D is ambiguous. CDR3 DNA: TGCGCCAGCAGCTCTGGAGGACGGCACACTGAAGCTTTCTTT. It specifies CASSSGGRHTEAFF.